This T cell receptor beta chain was profiled in a study of cytomegalovirus exposure and HLA in healthy donors. Study-level background: Genetic ancestry analysis placed 75% to 85% of the 300 to 500 donors that were genotyped in the Caucasian-associated cluster.

Primers for the PCR totalled 60 Vbeta and 13 Jbeta. TCRdb's copy holds only in-frame clones and misses some; the assay was immunoSEQ multiplex PCR. The table includes 150,000 or so clones, roughly 83% detected once. The CDR3 loop spans 17 amino acids. With 2 bases removed from V and 4 bases from J, the gap between germline ends came to 15 bases. Germline V gene lookup returns CDR1 MNHNS and CDR2 SASEGT. As regards this clone: The antigen is unknown.

Findings and caveats of the study: Investigators reported over 150 TCR beta chains as tied to cytomegalovirus. A later analysis showed HLA-associated TCR beta chains outstripping equally common others in clonal expansion.

The chain employs TRBV6-1 and TRBJ2-6; D might be TRBD1 (5 bases). The sequenced material came from PBMCs. The clonotype originates from a young man in good health and CMV-seropositive. The DNA of the CDR3 is TGTGCCAGCAGTGAATGGAAGGGGCTCGGAGGGGCCAACGTCCTGACTTTC. This sequence encodes CASSEWKGLGGANVLTF.